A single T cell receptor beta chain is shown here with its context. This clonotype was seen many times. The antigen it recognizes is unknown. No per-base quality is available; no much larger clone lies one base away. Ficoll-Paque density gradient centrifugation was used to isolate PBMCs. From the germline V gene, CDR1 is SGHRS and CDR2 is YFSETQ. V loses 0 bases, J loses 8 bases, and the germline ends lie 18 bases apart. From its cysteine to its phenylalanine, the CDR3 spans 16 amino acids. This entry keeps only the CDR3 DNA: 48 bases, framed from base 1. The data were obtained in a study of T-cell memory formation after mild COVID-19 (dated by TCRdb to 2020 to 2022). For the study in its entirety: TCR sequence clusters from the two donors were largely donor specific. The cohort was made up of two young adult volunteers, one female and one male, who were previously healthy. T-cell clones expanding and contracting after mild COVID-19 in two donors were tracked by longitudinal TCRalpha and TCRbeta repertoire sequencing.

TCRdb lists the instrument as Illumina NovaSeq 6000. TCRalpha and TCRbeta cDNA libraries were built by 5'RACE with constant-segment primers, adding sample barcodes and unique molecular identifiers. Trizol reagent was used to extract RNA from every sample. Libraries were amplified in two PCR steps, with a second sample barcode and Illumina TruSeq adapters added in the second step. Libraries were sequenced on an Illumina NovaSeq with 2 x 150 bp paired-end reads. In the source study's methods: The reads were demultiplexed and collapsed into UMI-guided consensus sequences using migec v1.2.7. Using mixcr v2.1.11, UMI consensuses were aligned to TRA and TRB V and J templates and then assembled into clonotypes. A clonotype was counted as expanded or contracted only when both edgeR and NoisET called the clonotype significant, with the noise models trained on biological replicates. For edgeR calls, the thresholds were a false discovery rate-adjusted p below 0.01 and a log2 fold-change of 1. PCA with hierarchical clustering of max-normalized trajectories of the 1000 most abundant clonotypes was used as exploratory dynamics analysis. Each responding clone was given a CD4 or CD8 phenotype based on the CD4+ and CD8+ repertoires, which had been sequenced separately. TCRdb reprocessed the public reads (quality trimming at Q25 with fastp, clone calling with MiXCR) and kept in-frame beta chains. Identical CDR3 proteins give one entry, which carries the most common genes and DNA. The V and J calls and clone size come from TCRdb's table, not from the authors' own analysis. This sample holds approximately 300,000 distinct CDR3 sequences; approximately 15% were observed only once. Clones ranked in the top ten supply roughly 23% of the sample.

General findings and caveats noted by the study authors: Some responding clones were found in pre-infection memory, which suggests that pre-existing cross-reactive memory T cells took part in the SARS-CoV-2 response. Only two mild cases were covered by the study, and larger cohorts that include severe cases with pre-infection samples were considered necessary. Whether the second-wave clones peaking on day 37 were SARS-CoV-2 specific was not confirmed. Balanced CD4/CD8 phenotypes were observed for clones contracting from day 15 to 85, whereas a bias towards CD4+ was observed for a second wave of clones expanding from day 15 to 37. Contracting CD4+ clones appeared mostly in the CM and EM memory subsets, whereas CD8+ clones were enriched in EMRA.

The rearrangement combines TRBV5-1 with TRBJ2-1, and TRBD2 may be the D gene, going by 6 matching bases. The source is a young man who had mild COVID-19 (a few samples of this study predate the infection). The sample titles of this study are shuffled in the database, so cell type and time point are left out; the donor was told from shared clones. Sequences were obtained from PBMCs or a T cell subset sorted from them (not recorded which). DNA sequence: TGCGCCAGCAGCTTGGCTCTTGGCGGGGAAAGCCATGAGCAGTTCTTC. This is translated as CASSLALGGESHEQFF. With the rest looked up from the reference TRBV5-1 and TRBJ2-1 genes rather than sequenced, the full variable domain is KAGVTQTPRYLIKTRGQQVTLSCSPISGHRSVSWYQQTPGQGLQFLFEYFSETQRNKGNFPGRFSGRQFSNSRSEMNVSTLELGDSALYLCASSLALGGESHEQFFGPGTRLTVL.